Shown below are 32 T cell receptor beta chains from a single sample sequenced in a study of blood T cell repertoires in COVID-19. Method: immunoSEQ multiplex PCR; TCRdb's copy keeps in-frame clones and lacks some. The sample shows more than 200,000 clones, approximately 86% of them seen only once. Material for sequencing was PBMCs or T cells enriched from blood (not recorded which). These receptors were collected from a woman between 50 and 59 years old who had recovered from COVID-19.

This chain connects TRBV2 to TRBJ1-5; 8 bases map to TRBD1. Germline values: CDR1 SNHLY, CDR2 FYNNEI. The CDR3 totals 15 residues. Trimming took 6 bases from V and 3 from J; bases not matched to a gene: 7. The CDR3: CASRWGQANNQPQHF. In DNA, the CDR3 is TGTGCCAGCAGATGGGGACAGGCGAACAATCAGCCCCAGCATTTT. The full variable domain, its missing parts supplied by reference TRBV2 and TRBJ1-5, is EPEVTQTPSHQVTQMGQEVILRCVPISNHLYFYWYRQILGQKVEFLVSFYNNEISEKSEIFDDQFSVERPDGSNFTLKIRSTKLEDSAMYFCASRWGQANNQPQHFGDGTRLSIL.

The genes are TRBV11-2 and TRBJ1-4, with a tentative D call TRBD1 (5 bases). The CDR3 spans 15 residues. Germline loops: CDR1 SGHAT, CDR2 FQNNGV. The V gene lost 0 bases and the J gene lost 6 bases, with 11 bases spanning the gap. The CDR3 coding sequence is TGTGCCAGCAGCTTAGATAGCAGGGCTCATGAAAAACTGTTTTTT. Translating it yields CASSLDSRAHEKLFF.

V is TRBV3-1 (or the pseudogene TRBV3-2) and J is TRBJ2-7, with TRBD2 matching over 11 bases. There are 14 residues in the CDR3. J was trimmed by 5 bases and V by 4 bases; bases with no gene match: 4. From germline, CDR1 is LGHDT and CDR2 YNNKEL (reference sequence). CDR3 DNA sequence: TGTGCCAGCAGCCGACTAGCGGGAATTCACGAGCAGTACTTC. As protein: CASSRLAGIHEQYF.

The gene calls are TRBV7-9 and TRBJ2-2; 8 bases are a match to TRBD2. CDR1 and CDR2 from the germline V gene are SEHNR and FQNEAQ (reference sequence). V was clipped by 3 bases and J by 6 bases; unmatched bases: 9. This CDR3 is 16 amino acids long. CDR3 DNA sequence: TGTGCCAGCAGCTTCCTAAGCGGGGGTGATCCCGGGGAGCTGTTTTTT. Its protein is CASSFLSGGDPGELFF.

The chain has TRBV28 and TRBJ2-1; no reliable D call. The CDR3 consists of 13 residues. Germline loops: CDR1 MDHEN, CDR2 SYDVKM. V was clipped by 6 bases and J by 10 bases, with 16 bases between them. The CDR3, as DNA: TGTGCCAGCAGGCCTTTGAACCCCGAGGAGCAGTTCTTC. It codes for CASRPLNPEEQFF.

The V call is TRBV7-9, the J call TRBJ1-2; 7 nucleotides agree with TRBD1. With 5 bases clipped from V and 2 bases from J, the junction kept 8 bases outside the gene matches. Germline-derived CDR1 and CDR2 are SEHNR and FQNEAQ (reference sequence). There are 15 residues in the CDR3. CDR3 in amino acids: CASSLTGAPNYGYTF. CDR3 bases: TGTGCCAGCAGCCTAACAGGGGCTCCAAACTATGGCTACACCTTC.

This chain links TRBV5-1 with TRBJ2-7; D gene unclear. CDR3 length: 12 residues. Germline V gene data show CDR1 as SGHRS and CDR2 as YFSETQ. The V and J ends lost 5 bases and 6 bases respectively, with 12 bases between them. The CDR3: CASRHAETEQYF. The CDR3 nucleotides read TGCGCCAGCAGACACGCGGAGACCGAGCAGTACTTC.

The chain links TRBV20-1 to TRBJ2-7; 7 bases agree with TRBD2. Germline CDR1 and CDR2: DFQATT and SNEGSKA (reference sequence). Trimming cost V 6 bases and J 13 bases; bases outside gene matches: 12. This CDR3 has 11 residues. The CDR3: CSAHESGGGYF. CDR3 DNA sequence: TGCAGTGCCCATGAATCGGGAGGTGGCTACTTC.

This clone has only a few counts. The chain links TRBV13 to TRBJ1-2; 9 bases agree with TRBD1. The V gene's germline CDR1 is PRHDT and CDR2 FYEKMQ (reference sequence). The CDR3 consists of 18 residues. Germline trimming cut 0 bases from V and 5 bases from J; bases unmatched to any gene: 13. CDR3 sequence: CASSLGTGQGLRGYGYTF. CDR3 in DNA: TGTGCCAGCAGCTTAGGAACGGGACAGGGCCTACGGGGATATGGCTACACCTTC.

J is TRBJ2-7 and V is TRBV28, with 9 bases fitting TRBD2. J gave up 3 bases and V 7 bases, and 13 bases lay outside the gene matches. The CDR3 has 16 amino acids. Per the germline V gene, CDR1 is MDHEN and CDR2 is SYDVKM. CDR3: CASIPQVAGVNYEQYF. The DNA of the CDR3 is TGTGCCAGCATCCCCCAGGTAGCGGGAGTGAACTACGAGCAGTACTTC.

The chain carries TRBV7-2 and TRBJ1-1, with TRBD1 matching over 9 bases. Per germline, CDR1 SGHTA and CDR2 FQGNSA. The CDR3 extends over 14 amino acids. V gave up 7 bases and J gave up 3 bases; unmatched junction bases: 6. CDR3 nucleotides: TGTGCCAGCAAACGACAGGGGGAGGACACTGAAGCTTTCTTT. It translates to CASKRQGEDTEAFF.

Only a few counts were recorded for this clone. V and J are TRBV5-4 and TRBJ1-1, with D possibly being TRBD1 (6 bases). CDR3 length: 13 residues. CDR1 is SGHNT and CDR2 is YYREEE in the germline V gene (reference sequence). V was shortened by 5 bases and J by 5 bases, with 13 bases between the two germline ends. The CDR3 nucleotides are TGTGCCAGCAGTTCAACAGGGCGGACTGAAGCTTTCTTT. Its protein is CASSSTGRTEAFF.

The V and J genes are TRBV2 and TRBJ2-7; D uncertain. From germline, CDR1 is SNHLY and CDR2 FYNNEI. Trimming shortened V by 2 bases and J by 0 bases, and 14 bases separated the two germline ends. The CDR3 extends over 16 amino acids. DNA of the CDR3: TGTGCCAGCAGTGAATGGGTGGCGGAAATCTCCTACGAGCAGTACTTC. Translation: CASSEWVAEISYEQYF.

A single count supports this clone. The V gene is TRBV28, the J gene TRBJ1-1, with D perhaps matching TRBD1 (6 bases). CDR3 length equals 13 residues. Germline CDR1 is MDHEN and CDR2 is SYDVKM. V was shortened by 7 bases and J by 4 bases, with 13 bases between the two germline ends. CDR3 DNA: TGTGCCAGCACTCTCCCCAGGGGCACTGAAGCTTTCTTT. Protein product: CASTLPRGTEAFF.

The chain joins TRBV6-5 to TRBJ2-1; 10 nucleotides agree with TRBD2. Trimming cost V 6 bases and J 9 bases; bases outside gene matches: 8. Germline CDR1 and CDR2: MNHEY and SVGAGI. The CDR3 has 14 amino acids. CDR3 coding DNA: TGTGCCAGCAGACTACTAGCGGGAAGGAGTGAGCAGTTCTTC. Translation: CASRLLAGRSEQFF.

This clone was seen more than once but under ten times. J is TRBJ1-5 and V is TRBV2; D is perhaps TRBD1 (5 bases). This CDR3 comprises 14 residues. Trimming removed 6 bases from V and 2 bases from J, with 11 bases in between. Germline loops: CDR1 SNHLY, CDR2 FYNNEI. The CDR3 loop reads CASSREAGNQPQHF. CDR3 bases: TGTGCCAGCAGCAGGGAGGCGGGCAATCAGCCCCAGCATTTT.

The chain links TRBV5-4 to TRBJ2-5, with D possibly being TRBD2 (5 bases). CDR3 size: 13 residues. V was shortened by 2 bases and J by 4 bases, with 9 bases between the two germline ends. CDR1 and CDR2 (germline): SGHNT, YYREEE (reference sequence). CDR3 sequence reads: CASSFTAGETQYF. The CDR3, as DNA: TGTGCCAGCAGCTTTACGGCGGGAGAGACCCAGTACTTC.

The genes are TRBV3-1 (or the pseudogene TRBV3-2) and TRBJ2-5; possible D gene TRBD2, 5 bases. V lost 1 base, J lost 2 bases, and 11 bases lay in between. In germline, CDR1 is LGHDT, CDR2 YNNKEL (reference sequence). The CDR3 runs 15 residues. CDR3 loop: CASSQARWEQETQYF. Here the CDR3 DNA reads TGTGCCAGCAGCCAAGCTCGGTGGGAGCAAGAGACCCAGTACTTC.

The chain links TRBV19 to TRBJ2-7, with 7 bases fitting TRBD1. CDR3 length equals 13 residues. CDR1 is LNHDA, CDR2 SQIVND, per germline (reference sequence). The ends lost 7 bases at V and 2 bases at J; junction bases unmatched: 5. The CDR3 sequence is CASKATGTYEQYF. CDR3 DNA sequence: TGTGCCAGTAAAGCGACAGGGACCTACGAGCAGTACTTC.

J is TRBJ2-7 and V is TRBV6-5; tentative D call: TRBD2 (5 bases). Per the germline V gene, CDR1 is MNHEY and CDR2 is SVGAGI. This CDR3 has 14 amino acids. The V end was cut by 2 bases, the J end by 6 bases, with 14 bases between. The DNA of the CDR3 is TGTGCCAGCAGTTACGAAGGAGGAGGCGCCGAGCAGTACTTC. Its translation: CASSYEGGGAEQYF.

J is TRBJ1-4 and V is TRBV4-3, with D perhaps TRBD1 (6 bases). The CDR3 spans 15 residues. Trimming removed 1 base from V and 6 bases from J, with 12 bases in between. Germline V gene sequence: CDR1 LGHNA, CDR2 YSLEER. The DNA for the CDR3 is TGCGCCAGCAGCCAAGTCTGGGCAGGGGATGAAAAACTGTTTTTT. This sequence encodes CASSQVWAGDEKLFF.

CDR3: CASSSSSGLYEQYF. The CDR3 DNA follows: TGTGCCAGCAGCTCCTCTAGCGGGCTCTACGAGCAGTACTTC. The genes are TRBV5-4 and TRBJ2-7; 8 nucleotides match TRBD2. After removal of 3 bases from V and 3 bases from J, the junction contained 5 bases not matched to a gene. Germline V gene data show CDR1 as SGHNT and CDR2 as YYREEE (reference sequence). There are 14 residues in the CDR3.

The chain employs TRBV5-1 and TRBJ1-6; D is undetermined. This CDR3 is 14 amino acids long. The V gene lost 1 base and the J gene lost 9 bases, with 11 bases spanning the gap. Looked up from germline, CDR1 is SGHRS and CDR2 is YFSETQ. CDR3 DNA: TGCGCCAGCAGCTTGAGTGAGAATTTTTCACCCCTCCACTTT. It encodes CASSLSENFSPLHF.

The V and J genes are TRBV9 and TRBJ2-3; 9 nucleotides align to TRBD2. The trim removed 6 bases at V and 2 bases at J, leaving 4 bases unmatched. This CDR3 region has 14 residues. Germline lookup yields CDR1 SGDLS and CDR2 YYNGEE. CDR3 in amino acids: CASKRGRDTDTQYF. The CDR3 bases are TGTGCCAGCAAGCGCGGGAGGGACACAGATACGCAGTATTTT. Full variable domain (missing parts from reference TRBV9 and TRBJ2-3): DSGVTQTPKHLITATGQRVTLRCSPRSGDLSVYWYQQSLDQGLQFLIQYYNGEERAKGNILERFSAQQFPDLHSELNLSSLELGDSALYFCASKRGRDTDTQYFGPGTRLTVL.

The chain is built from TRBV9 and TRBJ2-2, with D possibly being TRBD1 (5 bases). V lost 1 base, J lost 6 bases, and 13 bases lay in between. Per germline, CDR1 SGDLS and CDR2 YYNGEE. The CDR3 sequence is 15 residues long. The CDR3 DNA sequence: TGTGCCAGCAGCGTAACAGGTGTGAAGGCCGGGGAGCTGTTTTTT. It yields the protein CASSVTGVKAGELFF.

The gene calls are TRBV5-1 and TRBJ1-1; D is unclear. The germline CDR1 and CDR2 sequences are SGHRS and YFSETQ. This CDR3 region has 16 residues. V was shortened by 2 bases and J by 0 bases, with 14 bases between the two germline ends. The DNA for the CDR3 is TGCGCCAGCAGCTTCGGCCCAGGCCCCATGAACACTGAAGCTTTCTTT. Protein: CASSFGPGPMNTEAFF. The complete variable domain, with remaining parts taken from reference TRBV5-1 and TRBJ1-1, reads KAGVTQTPRYLIKTRGQQVTLSCSPISGHRSVSWYQQTPGQGLQFLFEYFSETQRNKGNFPGRFSGRQFSNSRSEMNVSTLELGDSALYLCASSFGPGPMNTEAFFGQGTRLTVV.

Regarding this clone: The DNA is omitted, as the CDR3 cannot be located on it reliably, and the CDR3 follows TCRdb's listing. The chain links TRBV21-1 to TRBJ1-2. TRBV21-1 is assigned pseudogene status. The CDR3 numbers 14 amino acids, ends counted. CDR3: CASSTPYWCHGYTF.

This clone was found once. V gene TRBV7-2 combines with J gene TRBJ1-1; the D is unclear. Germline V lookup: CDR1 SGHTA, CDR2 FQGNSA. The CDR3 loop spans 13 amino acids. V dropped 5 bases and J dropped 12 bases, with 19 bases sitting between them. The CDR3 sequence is CASSQTLRPRPFF. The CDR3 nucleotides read TGTGCCAGCAGCCAAACGCTTCGGCCTAGACCTTTCTTT.

The CDR3 region has the DNA TGTGCCAGCAGCCAGGTGCGGGACGGGGAGCTGTTTTTT. As protein: CASSQVRDGELFF. The chain couples TRBV3-1 (or the pseudogene TRBV3-2) to TRBJ2-2, with D perhaps matching TRBD2 (6 bases). The CDR3 totals 13 residues. V dropped 3 bases and J dropped 7 bases, with 9 bases sitting between them. Per germline, CDR1 LGHDT and CDR2 YNNKEL (reference sequence).

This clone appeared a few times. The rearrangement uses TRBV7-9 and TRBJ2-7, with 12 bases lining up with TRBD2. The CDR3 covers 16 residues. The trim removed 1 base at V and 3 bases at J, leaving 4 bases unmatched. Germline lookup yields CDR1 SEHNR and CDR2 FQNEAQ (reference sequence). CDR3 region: CASSLVTSGRIYEQYF. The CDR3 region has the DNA TGTGCCAGCAGCTTAGTTACTAGCGGGAGGATCTACGAGCAGTACTTC.

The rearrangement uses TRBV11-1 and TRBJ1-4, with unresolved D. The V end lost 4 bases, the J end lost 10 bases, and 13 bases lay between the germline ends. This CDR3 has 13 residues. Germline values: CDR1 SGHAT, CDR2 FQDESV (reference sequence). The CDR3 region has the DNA TGTGCCAGCAGCTCTCCCGTAATCGGAAAACTGTTTTTT. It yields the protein CASSSPVIGKLFF.

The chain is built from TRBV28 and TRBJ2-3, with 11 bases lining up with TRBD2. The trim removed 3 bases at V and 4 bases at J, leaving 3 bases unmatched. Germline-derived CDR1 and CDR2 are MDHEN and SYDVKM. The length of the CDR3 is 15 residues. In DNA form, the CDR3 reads TGTGCCAGCAGTTTGACTAGCGGGATCTCAGATACGCAGTATTTT. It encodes CASSLTSGISDTQYF. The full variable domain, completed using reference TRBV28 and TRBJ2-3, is DVKVTQSSRYLVKRTGEKVFLECVQDMDHENMFWYRQDPGLGLRLIYFSYDVKMKEKGDIPEGYSVSREKKERFSLILESASTNQTSMYLCASSLTSGISDTQYFGPGTRLTVL.